Sequencing of this T cell receptor beta chain was carried out in a study of blood T cell repertoires in COVID-19. Some clones are missing from TCRdb's copy, which holds only in-frame ones; the method was immunoSEQ multiplex PCR. The sample has 250,000 to 350,000 clones, 80% to 90% seen once. Participants were aged roughly 18 to 90 years, lived in about 26 US areas, and enrolled virtually. Germline values: CDR1 MRHNA, CDR2 SNTAGT. The ends were cut back, 3 bases at V and 2 bases at J, with 13 bases in the middle. The CDR3 loop spans 15 amino acids. The sample was PBMCs or T cells enriched from blood (not recorded which). The genes are TRBV6-4 and TRBJ1-2; D perhaps matches TRBD1 (6 bases). This receptor was identified in a young woman who had recovered from COVID-19. CDR3 sequence: CASSEGKQGNYGYTF. DNA for the CDR3: TGTGCCAGCAGTGAAGGAAAACAGGGAAACTATGGCTACACCTTC.